This TCR beta chain was sequenced in a study of T cells expressing NK-cell markers. On this clonotype itself: Its antigen is undetermined.

For each CDR3 protein, TCRdb gives one entry from its re-call of the 5' RACE reads, without DNA. The sample includes around 470,000 distinct CDR3 sequences. Study-level findings and limits: Evidence did not settle whether expanded NKG2C+ T cell clones targeted HCMV.

Sequencing was carried out using blood T cells: a sorted CD56 or NKG2C T cell subset, CD4+ or CD8+ T cells, or bulk PBMC T cells (not recorded which). The origin of this receptor is a woman aged 45-59 years in good health.

This CDR3 reads CASSLARIGTDTQYF. This chain uses TRBV7-9 with TRBJ2-3. The CDR3 totals 15 residues. The germline gives CDR1 SEHNR, CDR2 FQNEAQ (reference sequence).